The sequence of this T cell receptor (beta chain) was determined in a study of T cells after yellow fever vaccination. Points from the study as a whole: Reappearance after the booster was observed for most primary-vaccination clones (about 96% CD4, around 90% CD8). Secondary responses were weaker yet peaked faster, day 5 versus 15.

V shed 3 bases, J shed 4 bases, and the junction held 6 bases outside the gene matches. In germline, CDR1 is SGHAT, CDR2 FQNNGV. The CDR3 consists of 15 residues. Making TCR cDNA involved 5'RACE template switching, which added UMIs and a universal primer site. In TCRdb, the 5' RACE reads were re-called with MiXCR into one record per CDR3 protein. The table shows under 90,000 distinct CDR3 sequences, with 6.5% occurring only once. This clonotype was recorded many times. Its specificity is not known. The chain recombines TRBV11-2 with TRBJ2-7; 10 bases agree with TRBD2. This TCR came from a man aged 18 to 30 who received the YFV17D yellow fever vaccine. The sample in question was CD8+ T cells sorted from PBMCs, obtained approximately 40 days after the first yellow fever vaccination. The CDR3 spells CASSLVLAGKYEQYF. In DNA form, the CDR3 reads TGTGCCAGCAGCTTGGTACTAGCGGGGAAGTACGAGCAGTACTTC. Full variable domain (missing parts from reference TRBV11-2 and TRBJ2-7): EAGVAQSPRYKIIEKRQSVAFWCNPISGHATLYWYQQILGQGPKLLIQFQNNGVVDDSQLPKDRFSAERLKGVDSTLKIQPAKLEDSAVYLCASSLVLAGKYEQYFGPGTRLTVT.